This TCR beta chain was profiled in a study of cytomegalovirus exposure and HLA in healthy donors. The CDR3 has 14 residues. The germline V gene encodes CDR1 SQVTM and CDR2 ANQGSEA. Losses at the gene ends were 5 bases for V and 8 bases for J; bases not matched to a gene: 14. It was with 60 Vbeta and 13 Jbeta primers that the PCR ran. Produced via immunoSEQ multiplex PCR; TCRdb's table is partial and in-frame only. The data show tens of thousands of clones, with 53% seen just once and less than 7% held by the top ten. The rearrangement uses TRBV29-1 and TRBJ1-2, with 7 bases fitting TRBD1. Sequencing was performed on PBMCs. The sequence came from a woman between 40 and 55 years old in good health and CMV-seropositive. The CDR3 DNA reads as TGCAGCGTTCAGCCTCCTGGGGCAGGGGGAGGCTACACCTTC. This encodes CSVQPPGAGGGYTF.